Below are 22 T cell receptor beta chains sequenced from a single sample in a study of T cells expressing NK-cell markers. TCRdb re-analyzed the 5' RACE reads; it lists each CDR3 protein once, without DNA. Its table lists some 110,000 distinct CDR3 sequences. Sequenced input: blood T cells: a sorted CD56 or NKG2C T cell subset, CD4+ or CD8+ T cells, or bulk PBMC T cells (not recorded which). The receptors stem from a woman aged 18 to 75 in good health.

The genes are TRBV19 and TRBJ1-5; the D call of TRBD1 rests on TCRdb alone, since no DNA is present to check it. The CDR3 has 17 amino acids. Germline CDR1 is LNHDA and CDR2 is SQIVND (reference sequence). CDR3 amino acids: CASSIVAGTYSNQPQHF.

This chain links TRBV20-1 with TRBJ2-3; lacking DNA, the TRBD2 call made by TCRdb goes unchecked. Germline V gene data show CDR1 as DFQATT and CDR2 as SNEGSKA (reference sequence). The CDR3 has 17 amino acids. CDR3 residues: CSARDRLVGPGSNTQYF.

The genes are TRBV7-2 and TRBJ2-7; absent DNA, TCRdb's TRBD1 call cannot be checked. Per germline, CDR1 SGHTA and CDR2 FQGNSA. The CDR3 length is 17 residues. The chain's CDR3 is CASSLGLAGPLSYEQYF.

CDR3 residues: CSARDSRRSTADNSPLHF. This chain uses TRBV20-1 with TRBJ1-6; TCRdb designates TRBD1, a call that cannot be tested without DNA. Germline V gene sequence: CDR1 DFQATT, CDR2 SNEGSKA (reference sequence). The CDR3 consists of 18 residues.

The chain uses TRBV6-2 or TRBV6-3 and TRBJ1-4. The CDR3 consists of 11 residues. Germline V gene lookup returns CDR1 MNHEY and CDR2 SVGEGT. The CDR3: CASARGEKLFF.

V gene TRBV12-3 or TRBV12-4 combines with J gene TRBJ1-1; there is no DNA to check the TCRdb D call of TRBD1. The CDR3 is 14 residues long. The CDR3 is CASSLDGGRTEAFF.

The V call is TRBV27, the J call TRBJ1-5; no DNA is available, so the TRBD1 call from TCRdb remains unchecked. From germline, CDR1 is MNHEY and CDR2 SMNVEV (reference sequence). The CDR3 has 14 amino acids. CDR3 protein: CASRTGPLNQPQHF.

The V call is TRBV13, the J call TRBJ2-3. Germline assignment: CDR1 PRHDT and CDR2 FYEKMQ (reference sequence). The length of the CDR3 is 13 residues. The CDR3 sequence: CASSFDKTDTQYF.

The rearrangement joins TRBV6-5 to TRBJ1-1. Germline lookup yields CDR1 MNHEY and CDR2 SVGAGI. The CDR3 sequence is 12 residues long. CDR3 in amino acids: CASAAGNTEAFF.

The CDR3 here is CASSAVRPQHF. This sequence joins TRBV6-5 and TRBJ1-5. The CDR3 contains 11 residues. Looked up from germline, CDR1 is MNHEY and CDR2 is SVGAGI.

In terms of frequency, this clonotype is medium-sized. The chain uses TRBV6-2 or TRBV6-3 and TRBJ2-4. The CDR3 is 14 residues long. Germline-derived CDR1 and CDR2 are MNHEY and SVGEGT. This chain's CDR3 is CASSSQLAKNIQYF.

The chain carries TRBV19 and TRBJ2-3; TCRdb designates TRBD2, a call that cannot be tested without DNA. Looked up from germline, CDR1 is LNHDA and CDR2 is SQIVND (reference sequence). CDR3 length: 15 amino acids. This CDR3 reads CASSIGTSAADTQYF. Based on the CDR3 plus reference TRBV19 and TRBJ2-3, the full variable domain is DGGITQSPKYLFRKEGQNVTLSCEQNLNHDAMYWYRQDPGQGLRLIYYSQIVNDFQKGDIAEGYSVSREKKESFPLTVTSAQKNPTAFYLCASSIGTSAADTQYFGPGTRLTVL.

The rearrangement links TRBV4-2 to TRBJ2-1; TCRdb's D call of TRBD2 is untestable without DNA. There are 13 residues in the CDR3. CDR1 and CDR2 from the germline V gene are LGHNA and YNFKEQ. The CDR3 sequence is CASSHASAGEQFF.

The CDR3 sequence: CASSLFKTQYF. V gene TRBV12-3 or TRBV12-4 combines with J gene TRBJ2-5. CDR3 size: 11 residues.

V gene TRBV29-1 combines with J gene TRBJ1-1; checking the TCRdb D call of TRBD1 is not possible without DNA. CDR1 and CDR2 from the germline V gene are SQVTM and ANQGSEA. This CDR3 comprises 13 residues. CDR3 loop: CSVVGRLNTEAFF.

The chain links TRBV27 to TRBJ2-5; the TCRdb D gene call, TRBD1, has no DNA to confirm it. This CDR3 has 12 amino acids. The germline V gene has CDR1 MNHEY and CDR2 SMNVEV (reference sequence). The CDR3 spells CASSLIGTALHF.

This sequence joins TRBV21-1 and TRBJ1-5; TCRdb outputs TRBD1, but without DNA this stays unchecked. TRBV21-1 is recorded as a pseudogene. The length of the CDR3 is 16 residues. The CDR3 is CASSKLARGLGQPQHF.

The chain recombines TRBV5-1 with TRBJ2-6; the D gene TCRdb calls, TRBD1, cannot be checked with no DNA. The CDR3 has 19 residues. Looked up from germline, CDR1 is SGHRS and CDR2 is YFSETQ. The CDR3 loop reads CASSSILTGGLSGANVLTF. Full variable domain (missing parts from reference TRBV5-1 and TRBJ2-6): KAGVTQTPRYLIKTRGQQVTLSCSPISGHRSVSWYQQTPGQGLQFLFEYFSETQRNKGNFPGRFSGRQFSNSRSEMNVSTLELGDSALYLCASSSILTGGLSGANVLTFGAGSRLTVL.

The chain has TRBV13 and TRBJ1-1. The CDR3 is made up of 12 amino acids. In germline, CDR1 is PRHDT, CDR2 FYEKMQ (reference sequence). The CDR3 is CASSLRDTEAFF. Full variable domain (missing parts from reference TRBV13 and TRBJ1-1): AAGVIQSPRHLIKEKRETATLKCYPIPRHDTVYWYQQGPGQDPQFLISFYEKMQSDKGSIPDRFSAQQFSDYHSELNMSSLELGDSALYFCASSLRDTEAFFGQGTRLTVV.

The CDR3 here is CSGEVANTWDTQYF. The chain links TRBV29-1 to TRBJ2-3; TCRdb's assignment of TRBD2 cannot be checked, as there is no DNA. CDR3 size: 14 residues. In germline, CDR1 is SQVTM, CDR2 ANQGSEA.

The rearrangement joins TRBV12-3 or TRBV12-4 to TRBJ2-1. CDR3 length: 12 residues. The CDR3 sequence: CASSPRFHEQFF.

This CDR3 is CASSQETNTEAFF. The genes are TRBV7-6 and TRBJ1-1. CDR3 length: 13 residues. The germline V gene encodes CDR1 SGHVS and CDR2 FNYEAQ. The variable domain in full, completed from reference TRBV7-6 and TRBJ1-1, reads GAGVSQSPRYKVTKRGQDVALRCDPISGHVSLYWYRQALGQGPEFLTYFNYEAQQDKSGLPNDRFSAERPEGSISTLTIQRTEQRDSAMYRCASSQETNTEAFFGQGTRLTVV.